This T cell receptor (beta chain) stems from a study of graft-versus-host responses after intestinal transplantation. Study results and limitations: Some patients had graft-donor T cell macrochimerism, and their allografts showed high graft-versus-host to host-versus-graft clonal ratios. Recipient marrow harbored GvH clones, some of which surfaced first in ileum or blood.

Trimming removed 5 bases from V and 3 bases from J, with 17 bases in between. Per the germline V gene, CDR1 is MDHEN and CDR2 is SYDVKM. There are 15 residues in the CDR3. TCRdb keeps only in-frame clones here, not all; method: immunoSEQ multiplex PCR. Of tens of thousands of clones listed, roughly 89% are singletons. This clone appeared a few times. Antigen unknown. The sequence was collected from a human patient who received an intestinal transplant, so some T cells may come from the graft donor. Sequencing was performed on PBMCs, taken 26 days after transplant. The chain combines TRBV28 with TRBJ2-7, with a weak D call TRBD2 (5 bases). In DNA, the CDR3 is TGTGCCAGCAGTAATGAGGGAGTTCCAGGCTACGAGCAGTACTTC. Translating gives CASSNEGVPGYEQYF.